Shown below are 10 T cell receptor beta chains from a single sample sequenced in a study of PD-L1 blockade in urothelial cancer. Clones were read by immunoSEQ multiplex PCR, and TCRdb kept only the in-frame ones, dropping some. Of roughly 91,000 clones in the sample, over 75% were seen once. Time point given: pretreatment peripheral blood. Sequenced material: PBMCs, taken around atezolizumab (anti-PD-L1) treatment. The receptors shown here come from a man in his 60s with urothelial cancer.

This clone was detected a few times. The chain has TRBV11-2 and TRBJ1-6, with D tentatively TRBD1 (6 bases). V was trimmed by 3 bases and J by 4 bases, leaving 16 bases between them. The CDR3 has 17 residues. Per germline, CDR1 SGHAT and CDR2 FQNNGV. The CDR3, as DNA: TGTGCCAGCAGCTTCCGAAACCAGGGGAAATATAATTCACCCCTCCACTTT. Translated, it gives CASSFRNQGKYNSPLHF.

The chain uses TRBV30 and TRBJ1-3; D ambiguous. The germline V gene has CDR1 GTSNPN and CDR2 SVGIG (reference sequence). The CDR3 extends over 14 amino acids. Trimming left V 4 bases short and J 6 bases short, with 16 bases between. The CDR3 nucleotides read TGTGCCTGGAACCCGGGAGAGTGGGAAAACACCATATATTTT. It codes for CAWNPGEWENTIYF. Full variable domain (rest looked up from reference TRBV30 and TRBJ1-3): SQTIHQWPATLVQPVGSPLSLECTVEGTSNPNLYWYRQAAGRGLQLLFYSVGIGQISSEVPQNLSASRPQDRQFILSSKKLLLSDSGFYLCAWNPGEWENTIYFGEGSWLTVV.

The CDR3 DNA sequence: TGTGCCAGCAGCCAAGCCGACCGGACAGCTGTGAACACTGAAGCTTTCTTT. It specifies CASSQADRTAVNTEAFF. The V gene is TRBV7-6, the J gene TRBJ1-1, with D perhaps TRBD1 (6 bases). The V gene's germline CDR1 is SGHVS and CDR2 FNYEAQ. The CDR3 length is 17 residues. V gave up 5 bases and J gave up 0 bases, with 19 bases separating them.

This chain links TRBV2 with TRBJ1-6, with TRBD1 matching over 8 bases. J gave up 10 bases and V 11 bases, and 13 bases lay outside the gene matches. Germline CDR1 reads SNHLY; CDR2 reads FYNNEI. This CDR3 is built from 14 residues. The CDR3 DNA sequence: TGTGCCGCCCGAATTAGGACAGGGTACTCACCCCTCCACTTT. It yields the protein CAARIRTGYSPLHF.

The chain has TRBV19 and TRBJ2-5; 8 positions match TRBD1. Looked up from germline, CDR1 is LNHDA and CDR2 is SQIVND (reference sequence). This CDR3 spans 15 amino acids. J was trimmed by 5 bases and V by 3 bases; bases with no gene match: 8. The CDR3 coding sequence is TGTGCCAGTAGTATCGGGACAGGTGGTGTGGAGACCCAGTACTTC. As protein: CASSIGTGGVETQYF.

The chain employs TRBV6-5 and TRBJ1-1; D is perhaps TRBD1 (5 bases). The germline V gene has CDR1 MNHEY and CDR2 SVGAGI. V dropped 8 bases and J dropped 3 bases, with 19 bases sitting between them. The CDR3 length is 15 residues. CDR3 nucleotide sequence: TGTGCCAGCGGGTCCAGGCCTTTACAGGACACTGAAGCTTTCTTT. Protein sequence: CASGSRPLQDTEAFF.

This sequence joins TRBV5-1 and TRBJ2-2; 7 bases align to TRBD2. With 0 bases clipped from V and 6 bases from J, the junction kept 8 bases outside the gene matches. This CDR3 region has 16 residues. Per the germline V gene, CDR1 is SGHRS and CDR2 is YFSETQ. The CDR3 here is CASSLDHRGVPGELFF. Written as DNA, the CDR3 is TGCGCCAGCAGCTTGGACCATCGGGGGGTTCCCGGGGAGCTGTTTTTT.

V is TRBV7-6 and J is TRBJ2-5, with 7 bases aligning to TRBD1. The CDR3 runs 13 residues. Germline CDR1 SGHVS, CDR2 FNYEAQ. Germline trimming cut 5 bases from V and 4 bases from J; bases unmatched to any gene: 4. CDR3 in DNA: TGTGCCAGCAGCCGGAACAGGGGAGAGACCCAGTACTTC. It encodes CASSRNRGETQYF. Drawing the rest from reference TRBV7-6 and TRBJ2-5, the complete variable domain is GAGVSQSPRYKVTKRGQDVALRCDPISGHVSLYWYRQALGQGPEFLTYFNYEAQQDKSGLPNDRFSAERPEGSISTLTIQRTEQRDSAMYRCASSRNRGETQYFGPGTRLLVL.

This chain joins TRBV4-1 and TRBJ2-5; possible D gene TRBD1, 7 bases. The germline V gene encodes CDR1 MGHRA and CDR2 YSYEKL. This CDR3 has 14 residues. Trimming shortened V by 3 bases and J by 1 base, and 9 bases separated the two germline ends. The CDR3 loop is CASSQRDSQETQYF. The CDR3, as DNA: TGCGCCAGCAGCCAGCGGGACAGCCAAGAGACCCAGTACTTC.

The V call is TRBV9, the J call TRBJ1-4; D may be TRBD1 (5 bases). The CDR3 is 16 residues long. Germline V gene sequence: CDR1 SGDLS, CDR2 YYNGEE. Trimming took 4 bases from V and 5 from J, leaving 18 bases between them. The CDR3 sequence: CASSPRYQGPNEKLFF. DNA of the CDR3: TGTGCCAGCAGCCCCCGTTACCAGGGCCCAAATGAAAAACTGTTTTTT.